This T cell receptor (beta chain) stems from a study of CD8 T cells in ankylosing spondylitis. Making the TCR beta libraries involved quantitative 5'-RACE with molecular barcodes. TCRdb redid the calling of the 5' RACE reads with MiXCR, one entry per CDR3 protein. The sample consists of 200,000 to 300,000 distinct CDR3 sequences, about 10% of them appearing once. In this sample, this clonotype turned up many times. The CDR3 consists of 17 residues. The germline V and J ends were trimmed by 2 bases and 3 bases, with 18 bases remaining between them. The V gene's germline CDR1 is KGHSY and CDR2 FQNENV. The chain is built from TRBV16 and TRBJ2-3; D uncertain. The source material was blood, either unsorted or a sorted T cell fraction (not recorded which). The source is a male donor with ankylosing spondylitis or in good health (not recorded which). CDR3: CASSQGLGFIRTDTQYF. CDR3 bases: TGTGCCAGCAGCCAAGGGCTGGGGTTTATCCGGACAGATACGCAGTATTTT. Drawing the rest from reference TRBV16 and TRBJ2-3, the complete variable domain is GEEVAQTPKHLVRGEGQKAKLYCAPIKGHSYVFWYQQVLKNEFKFLISFQNENVFDETGMPKERFSAKCLPNSPCSLEIQATKLEDSAVYFCASSQGLGFIRTDTQYFGPGTRLTVL.